Presented here are 30 T cell receptor beta chains from one specimen sequenced in a study of early T cells in non-severe SARS-CoV-2 infection (TCRdb year 2021). The protocol used for the library was 5' RACE. The sequencer listed for this sample is NextSeq 500. Using fastp at Q25 and MiXCR, TCRdb reprocessed the public reads and kept productive beta chains. Each CDR3 protein appears once, grouped with its most common genes and DNA. This sample holds 15,000 to 20,000 distinct CDR3 sequences; roughly 5% were observed only once. Together, the top ten hold about 6.7% of the sample. Sequencing was performed on whole blood. These receptors all stem from an adult who was a healthcare worker with PCR-confirmed SARS-CoV-2 infection or an uninfected control (not recorded which).

By frequency in the sample, this clonotype is medium-sized. The chain employs TRBV12-3 or TRBV12-4 and TRBJ2-4, with 7 bases identical to TRBD1. Trimming removed 5 bases from V and 4 bases from J; junction bases left unmatched: 5. The CDR3 length is 14 residues. Here the CDR3 reads CASSPRGQKNIQYF. The CDR3 coding sequence is TGTGCCAGCAGTCCCCGGGGACAGAAAAACATTCAGTACTTC.

There are many counts of this clonotype. J is TRBJ1-4 and V is TRBV4-3; D is ambiguous. CDR3 size: 12 residues. Germline CDR1 is LGHNA and CDR2 is YSLEER. The V gene lost 7 bases and the J gene lost 8 bases, with 11 bases spanning the gap. CDR3 DNA sequence: TGCGCCAGCAACACTTTGGGGGAAAAACTGTTTTTT. Residues: CASNTLGEKLFF.

In its sample, this clonotype was seen many times. The rearrangement links TRBV20-1 to TRBJ2-1, with D maybe TRBD2 (6 bases). This CDR3 has 15 amino acids. The V end lost 3 bases, the J end lost 7 bases, and 19 bases lay between the germline ends. From germline, CDR1 is DFQATT and CDR2 SNEGSKA (reference sequence). CDR3 nucleotides: TGCAGTGCTAGCGCCACCGGGAGAACGAGGAATGAGCAGTTCTTC. Translating it yields CSASATGRTRNEQFF.

Within the sample, this clonotype is medium-sized. The chain employs TRBV20-1 and TRBJ2-5, with D hard to call. Germline V gene sequence: CDR1 DFQATT, CDR2 SNEGSKA (reference sequence). V lost 1 base to trimming and J lost 4 bases, with 13 bases between them. This CDR3 spans 14 amino acids. The CDR3 bases are TGCAGTGCTAGAGGCCCCCAGAGACGAGAGACCCAGTACTTC. This sequence encodes CSARGPQRRETQYF.

This clonotype was counted many times. The CDR3 region is CASSSLNLYEQYF. CDR3 sequence (DNA): TGTGCCAGCAGCTCTCTAAACCTTTACGAGCAGTACTTC. The rearrangement links TRBV11-2 to TRBJ2-7; D ambiguous. V lost 4 bases and J 4 bases, leaving 11 bases between the germline ends. The germline V gene encodes CDR1 SGHAT and CDR2 FQNNGV. CDR3 length: 13 amino acids. Full variable domain (remainder filled in from reference TRBV11-2 and TRBJ2-7): EAGVAQSPRYKIIEKRQSVAFWCNPISGHATLYWYQQILGQGPKLLIQFQNNGVVDDSQLPKDRFSAERLKGVDSTLKIQPAKLEDSAVYLCASSSLNLYEQYFGPGTRLTVT.

The J gene is TRBJ2-7, the V gene TRBV5-1; D not certain. V was pared by 0 bases and J by 10 bases, with 8 bases between. Per the germline V gene, CDR1 is SGHRS and CDR2 is YFSETQ. There are 11 residues in the CDR3. The CDR3: CASSLDGSQYF. CDR3 nucleotide sequence: TGCGCCAGCAGCTTGGATGGATCCCAGTACTTC.

This clonotype was recorded at least ten times. The CDR3 loop reads CASSLTRGRTEAFF. In DNA form, the CDR3 reads TGTGCCAGCAGTTTAACCAGGGGGAGGACTGAAGCTTTCTTT. The chain combines TRBV6-5 with TRBJ1-1, with 7 bases fitting TRBD1. The CDR3 totals 14 residues. V lost 4 bases and J lost 5; bases outside the gene matches: 7. Germline CDR1 reads MNHEY; CDR2 reads SVGAGI.

The rearrangement joins TRBV5-1 to TRBJ2-2; D might be TRBD1 or TRBD2, each matching 5 bases. Germline V lookup: CDR1 SGHRS, CDR2 YFSETQ. Trimming left V 3 bases short and J 2 bases short, with 8 bases between. This CDR3 spans 14 amino acids. In DNA form, the CDR3 reads TGCGCCAGCAGCTGGGACGGAAACACCGGGGAGCTGTTTTTT. This translates into CASSWDGNTGELFF.

This clonotype appeared many times. The genes are TRBV11-2 and TRBJ2-7; no definite D call. The V gene's germline CDR1 is SGHAT and CDR2 FQNNGV. CDR3 length equals 13 residues. V shed 1 base and J shed 2 bases, with 6 bases lying between them. CDR3: CASSLGPAYEQYV. Written as DNA, the CDR3 is TGTGCCAGCAGCTTAGGACCCGCCTACGAGCAGTACGTC.

This chain links TRBV5-5 with TRBJ1-2; D gene uncertain. The CDR3 is made up of 13 amino acids. Germline assignment: CDR1 SGHKS and CDR2 YYEKEE (reference sequence). V lost 0 bases and J 8 bases, leaving 11 bases between the germline ends. CDR3 nucleotides: TGTGCCAGCAGCTTGGATTTCGCCACAGGCTACACCTTC. Protein: CASSLDFATGYTF.

This clonotype has ten or more counts. The chain employs TRBV11-2 and TRBJ2-7; D is unresolved. This CDR3 contains 13 residues. The germline CDR1 and CDR2 sequences are SGHAT and FQNNGV. V lost 1 base to trimming and J lost 6 bases, with 10 bases between them. This CDR3 is CASSLGLRPEQYF. The CDR3 DNA reads TGTGCCAGCAGCTTAGGGTTGCGTCCCGAGCAGTACTTC.

By share, this clonotype ranks as medium-sized. The rearrangement joins TRBV20-1 to TRBJ2-1; D is unresolved. With 1 base removed from V and 8 bases from J, the gap between germline ends came to 15 bases. Per the germline V gene, CDR1 is DFQATT and CDR2 is SNEGSKA (reference sequence). There are 14 residues in the CDR3. CDR3 nucleotide sequence: TGCAGTGCTAGAGTTGTGGATCAGTATGATGAGCAGTTCTTC. Protein sequence: CSARVVDQYDEQFF.

This clonotype has at least ten counts. The J gene is TRBJ2-1, the V gene TRBV9; 7 bases map to TRBD1. Germline-derived CDR1 and CDR2 are SGDLS and YYNGEE. The CDR3 is 16 amino acids. The V segment lost 3 bases and the J segment 4 bases; nucleotides outside the gene matches: 10. The CDR3 reads CASSAPPQGQYNEQFF. CDR3 DNA sequence: TGTGCCAGCAGCGCCCCCCCACAGGGACAGTACAATGAGCAGTTCTTC.

This clonotype is deemed medium-sized. The rearrangement uses TRBV6-1 and TRBJ2-1, with D possibly TRBD2 on 6 matching bases. The germline V and J ends were trimmed by 7 bases and 9 bases, with 16 bases remaining between them. Germline values: CDR1 MNHNS, CDR2 SASEGT. The CDR3 is 13 amino acids. The CDR3 is CASTTRTIGEQFF. The CDR3 coding sequence is TGTGCCAGCACCACTCGGACTATCGGTGAGCAGTTCTTC.

At least ten counts were recorded for this clonotype. The chain has TRBV4-1 and TRBJ2-7; 11 bases line up with TRBD2. The CDR3 has 16 amino acids. Per the germline V gene, CDR1 is MGHRA and CDR2 is YSYEKL. V shed 2 bases and J 4 bases; nucleotides not matched to a gene: 7. CDR3 coding DNA: TGCGCCAGCAGCCAACCACCCGGGACTAGCGGATACGAGCAGTACTTC. It translates to CASSQPPGTSGYEQYF.

Judged by abundance, this clonotype is medium-sized. The chain joins TRBV20-1 to TRBJ1-5, with TRBD1 matching 8 bases. This CDR3 region has 15 residues. CDR1 is DFQATT, CDR2 SNEGSKA, per germline (reference sequence). Trimming cost V 3 bases and J 2 bases; bases outside gene matches: 6. As DNA, the CDR3 is TGCAGTGCTAGGAGACAGGGGCAGGGCAATCAGCCCCAGCATTTT. It translates to CSARRQGQGNQPQHF.

Ten or more counts support this clonotype. The chain joins TRBV6-5 to TRBJ1-2; D is undetermined. Trimming took off 0 bases at V and 4 bases at J, with 9 bases between the two ends. Germline V CDR1 and CDR2: MNHEY, SVGAGI. The CDR3 covers 14 residues. CDR3: CASSYSARTYGYTF. The CDR3 bases are TGTGCCAGCAGTTACTCGGCCAGGACCTATGGCTACACCTTC.

This clonotype has a count of ten or more. V gene TRBV4-1 combines with J gene TRBJ2-7, with 7 positions matching TRBD1. After removal of 4 bases from V and 3 bases from J, the junction contained 6 bases not matched to a gene. The germline gives CDR1 MGHRA, CDR2 YSYEKL. The length of the CDR3 is 14 residues. The CDR3, as DNA: TGCGCCAGCAGCCCCCGGGACAGAGACTACGAGCAGTACTTC. It codes for CASSPRDRDYEQYF.

The sample holds many counts of this clonotype. The V call is TRBV5-1, the J call TRBJ2-1; 7 nucleotides match TRBD2. CDR3 length equals 15 residues. J gave up 3 bases and V 0 bases, and 3 bases lay outside the gene matches. Germline values: CDR1 SGHRS, CDR2 YFSETQ. CDR3 protein: CASSLGTRGYNEQFF. CDR3 nucleotides: TGCGCCAGCAGCTTGGGGACTAGAGGCTACAATGAGCAGTTCTTC.

This clonotype was found a few times. The chain links TRBV19 to TRBJ2-1; D unresolved. Germline values: CDR1 LNHDA, CDR2 SQIVND (reference sequence). Trimming cost V 5 bases and J 1 base, with 12 bases left between them. This CDR3 region has 15 residues. The CDR3, as DNA: TGTGCCAGTAGTGATCAGCTCCGGTCCTACAATGAGCAGTTCTTC. It is translated as CASSDQLRSYNEQFF.

This clonotype showed up many times. The V gene is TRBV3-1, the J gene TRBJ1-5, with D possibly matching TRBD1 (5 bases). CDR3 size: 13 residues. Between the trimmed V and J ends, which lost 1 base and 6 bases, there was a span of 7 bases. The germline gives CDR1 LGHDT, CDR2 YNNKEL (reference sequence). The CDR3 protein is CASSQGGVQPQHF. The CDR3, as DNA: TGTGCCAGCAGCCAAGGAGGGGTTCAGCCCCAGCATTTT.

This clonotype was found a few times. The genes are TRBV12-3 or TRBV12-4 and TRBJ2-1; 9 positions match TRBD2. V was clipped by 1 base and J by 6 bases; unmatched bases: 7. The CDR3 has 16 amino acids. CDR3 amino acids: CASSLGTASGTNEQFF. CDR3 DNA: TGTGCCAGCAGTTTAGGAACGGCTAGCGGGACCAATGAGCAGTTCTTC.

The chain is built from TRBV7-9 and TRBJ2-3; the match to TRBD1 covers 7 bases. Germline V CDR1 and CDR2: SEHNR, FQNEAQ (reference sequence). The V and J ends lost 2 bases and 0 bases, in that order; junction bases with no gene match: 5. The CDR3 loop spans 16 amino acids. CDR3 in amino acids: CASSLLGGVSTDTQYF. The CDR3 nucleotides read TGTGCCAGCAGCTTACTAGGGGGCGTTAGCACAGATACGCAGTATTTT.

This clonotype was recorded many times. The chain carries TRBV4-2 and TRBJ1-1; D is unresolved. The CDR3 has 13 residues. CDR1 is LGHNA, CDR2 YNFKEQ, per germline. V shed 4 bases and J shed 2 bases, with 8 bases lying between them. CDR3: CASSRKENTEAFF. The DNA of the CDR3 is TGTGCCAGCAGCCGAAAAGAAAACACTGAAGCTTTCTTT.

This clonotype was detected many times. The chain combines TRBV20-1 with TRBJ2-7; 13 bases map to TRBD2. The CDR3 has 16 residues. Germline loops: CDR1 DFQATT, CDR2 SNEGSKA (reference sequence). V trimming: 3 bases; J trimming: 6 bases; junction bases outside the gene matches: 11. CDR3 in DNA: TGCAGTGCTAGCCCCGGGACTAGCGGGATGCGGGTCGAGCAGTACTTC. Encoded protein: CSASPGTSGMRVEQYF.

This clonotype was counted at least ten times. The chain recombines TRBV4-3 with TRBJ1-1; 9 bases map to TRBD1. Germline V gene data show CDR1 as LGHNA and CDR2 as YSLEER. The V gene end was trimmed by 0 bases and the J gene end by 9 bases; junction bases not matched to a gene: 5. The CDR3 loop spans 14 amino acids. CDR3 sequence (DNA): TGCGCCAGCAGCCAAGAGGACAGGGGAACTAAAGCTTTCTTT. Translation gives CASSQEDRGTKAFF.

This clonotype was seen ten or more times. CDR3 protein: CASSPRGFTNEKLFF. CDR3 nucleotides: TGTGCCAGTAGCCCTCGGGGGTTTACTAATGAAAAACTGTTTTTT. The J gene is TRBJ1-4, the V gene TRBV19, with D perhaps matching TRBD1 (5 bases). The CDR3 has 15 residues. Germline CDR1 is LNHDA and CDR2 is SQIVND (reference sequence). V lost 6 bases and J 2 bases, leaving 13 bases between the germline ends.

The sample holds many counts of this clonotype. V usage is TRBV29-1 and J usage is TRBJ1-2; the match to TRBD1 covers 7 bases. The CDR3 covers 13 residues. J was trimmed by 8 bases and V by 6 bases; bases with no gene match: 12. Germline CDR1 and CDR2: SQVTM and ANQGSEA. The CDR3 DNA reads as TGCAGCGTAGAACAGGGGAGTTTATTCGGCTACACCTTC. Its protein is CSVEQGSLFGYTF.

The sample holds many counts of this clonotype. V usage is TRBV20-1 and J usage is TRBJ2-1; D gene unclear. V lost 1 base and J lost 9, with 19 bases in between. Germline V gives CDR1 DFQATT, CDR2 SNEGSKA (reference sequence). This CDR3 has 15 residues. CDR3 loop: CSARGADGRFREQFF. The CDR3 DNA reads TGCAGTGCTAGAGGAGCCGATGGACGGTTTCGTGAGCAGTTCTTC.

In this sample, this clonotype is medium-sized (0.01 to 0.1%). The chain has TRBV3-1 and TRBJ2-7, with 8 nucleotides matching TRBD2. J lost 5 bases, V lost 8 bases, and 8 bases had no gene match. Per germline, CDR1 LGHDT and CDR2 YNNKEL (reference sequence). There are 13 residues in the CDR3. CDR3 sequence (DNA): TGTGCCAGCGCCTGGACTAGCAGGAACGAGCAGTACTTC. As protein: CASAWTSRNEQYF.